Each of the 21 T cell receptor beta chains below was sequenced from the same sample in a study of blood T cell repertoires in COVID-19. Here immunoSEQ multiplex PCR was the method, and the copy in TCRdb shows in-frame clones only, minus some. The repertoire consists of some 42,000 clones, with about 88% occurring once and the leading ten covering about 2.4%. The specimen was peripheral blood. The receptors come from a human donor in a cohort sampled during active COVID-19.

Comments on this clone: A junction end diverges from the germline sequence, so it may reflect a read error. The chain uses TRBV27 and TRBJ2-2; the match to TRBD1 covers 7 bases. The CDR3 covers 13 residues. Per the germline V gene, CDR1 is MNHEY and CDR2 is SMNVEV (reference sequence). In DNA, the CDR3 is TGTGCCAGGGGACAGCCGAACCCCGGGGAGCTGTTTTTT. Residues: CARGQPNPGELFF.

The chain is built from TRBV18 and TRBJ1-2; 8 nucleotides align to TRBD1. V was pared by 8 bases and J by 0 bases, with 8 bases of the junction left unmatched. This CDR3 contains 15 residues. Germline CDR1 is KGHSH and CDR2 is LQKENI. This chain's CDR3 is CASTPGQETNYGYTF. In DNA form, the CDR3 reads TGTGCCAGCACCCCGGGACAGGAGACTAACTATGGCTACACCTTC.

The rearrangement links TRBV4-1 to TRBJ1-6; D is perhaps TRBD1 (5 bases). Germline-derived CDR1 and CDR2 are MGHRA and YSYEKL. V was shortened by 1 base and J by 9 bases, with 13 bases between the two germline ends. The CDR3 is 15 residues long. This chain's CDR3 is CASSQAQGKGSPLHF. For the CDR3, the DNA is TGCGCCAGCAGCCAAGCGCAGGGCAAGGGTTCACCCCTCCACTTT.

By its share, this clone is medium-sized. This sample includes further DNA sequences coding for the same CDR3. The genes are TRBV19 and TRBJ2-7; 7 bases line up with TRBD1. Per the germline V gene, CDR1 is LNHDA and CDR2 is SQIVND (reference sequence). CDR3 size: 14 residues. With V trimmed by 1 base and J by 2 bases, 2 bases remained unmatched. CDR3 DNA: TGTGCCAGTAGTATAGGGACAGGACCCTACGAGCAGTACTTC. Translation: CASSIGTGPYEQYF.

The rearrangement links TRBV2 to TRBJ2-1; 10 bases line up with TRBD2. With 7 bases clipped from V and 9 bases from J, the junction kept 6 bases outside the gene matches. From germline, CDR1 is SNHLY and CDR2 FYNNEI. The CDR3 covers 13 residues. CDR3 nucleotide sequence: TGTGCCAGCATCCAAGCGGGGGGGATTGAGCAGTTCTTC. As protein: CASIQAGGIEQFF.

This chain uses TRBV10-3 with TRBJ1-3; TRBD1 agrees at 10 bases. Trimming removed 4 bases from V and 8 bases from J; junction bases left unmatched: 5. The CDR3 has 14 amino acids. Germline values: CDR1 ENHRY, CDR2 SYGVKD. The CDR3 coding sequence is TGTGCCATCAGTGGCGGGACAGGGGTAGACACCATATATTTT. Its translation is CAISGGTGVDTIYF.

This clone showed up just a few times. The CDR3 DNA follows: TGCGCCAGCAGGGGACAGGAGGATACTGAAGCTTTCTTT. As protein: CASRGQEDTEAFF. The J gene is TRBJ1-1, the V gene TRBV10-1, with 8 positions matching TRBD1. CDR1 is WNHNN and CDR2 is SYGVQD in the germline V gene (reference sequence). J was trimmed by 5 bases and V by 6 bases; bases with no gene match: 5. CDR3 size: 13 residues.

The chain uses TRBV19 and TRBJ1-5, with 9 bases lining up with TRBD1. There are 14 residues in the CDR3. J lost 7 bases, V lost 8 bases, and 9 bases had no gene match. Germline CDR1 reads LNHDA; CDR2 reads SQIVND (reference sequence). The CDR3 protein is CASHHRGLRQPQHF. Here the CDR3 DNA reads TGTGCCAGTCACCACAGGGGGCTTCGGCAGCCCCAGCATTTT.

The CDR3 loop is CASSLTGSGGEQYF. The CDR3 nucleotides read TGTGCCAGCAGTCTCACAGGGTCCGGCGGCGAGCAGTACTTC. The rearrangement joins TRBV11-3 to TRBJ2-7, with D perhaps matching TRBD1 (6 bases). Germline lookup yields CDR1 SGHNT and CDR2 YENEEA. The CDR3 is made up of 14 amino acids. The V end lost 6 bases, the J end lost 6 bases, and 18 bases lay between the germline ends.

Written as DNA, the CDR3 is TGTGCCAGCAGCCTCGATCAGGGGACAGATACGCAGTATTTT. It encodes CASSLDQGTDTQYF. The J gene is TRBJ2-3, the V gene TRBV7-9; D perhaps matches TRBD1 (6 bases). V was cut by 5 bases and J by 3 bases, with 12 bases left in between. Germline V lookup: CDR1 SEHNR, CDR2 FQNEAQ (reference sequence). The CDR3 is made up of 14 amino acids.

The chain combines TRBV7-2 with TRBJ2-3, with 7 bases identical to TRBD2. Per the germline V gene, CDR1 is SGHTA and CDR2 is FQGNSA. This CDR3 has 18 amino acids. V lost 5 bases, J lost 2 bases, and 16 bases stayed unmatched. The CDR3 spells CASSPEPPTSRYTDTQYF. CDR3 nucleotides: TGTGCCAGCAGCCCCGAACCCCCGACTAGCAGGTACACAGATACGCAGTATTTT.

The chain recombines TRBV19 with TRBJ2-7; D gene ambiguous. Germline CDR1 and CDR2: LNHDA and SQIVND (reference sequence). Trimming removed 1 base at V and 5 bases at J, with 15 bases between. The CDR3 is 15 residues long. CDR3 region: CASSIGVDSRDEQYF. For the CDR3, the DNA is TGTGCCAGTAGTATAGGAGTTGATAGTCGGGACGAGCAGTACTTC.

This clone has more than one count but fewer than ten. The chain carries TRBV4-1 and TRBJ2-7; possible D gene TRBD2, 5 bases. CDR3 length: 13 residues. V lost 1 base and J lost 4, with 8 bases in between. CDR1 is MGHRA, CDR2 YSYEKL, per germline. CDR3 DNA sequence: TGCGCCAGCAGCCAAGGAGGGATATACGAGCAGTACTTC. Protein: CASSQGGIYEQYF.

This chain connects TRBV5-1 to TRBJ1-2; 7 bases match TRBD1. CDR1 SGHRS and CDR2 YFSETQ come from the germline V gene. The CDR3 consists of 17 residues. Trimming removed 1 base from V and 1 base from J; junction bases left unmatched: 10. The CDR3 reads CASSLMEGAAFNYGYTF. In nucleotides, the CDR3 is TGCGCCAGCAGCTTGATGGAGGGGGCGGCCTTTAACTATGGCTACACCTTC.

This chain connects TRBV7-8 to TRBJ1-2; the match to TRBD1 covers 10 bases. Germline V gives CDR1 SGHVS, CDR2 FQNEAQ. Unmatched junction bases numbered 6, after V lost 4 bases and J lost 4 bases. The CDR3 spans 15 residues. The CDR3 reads CASSWDRGKGYGYTF. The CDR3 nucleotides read TGTGCCAGCAGCTGGGACAGGGGAAAGGGCTATGGCTACACCTTC. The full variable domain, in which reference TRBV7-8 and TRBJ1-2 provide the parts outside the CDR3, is GAGVSQSPRYKVAKRGQDVALRCDPISGHVSLFWYQQALGQGPEFLTYFQNEAQLDKSGLPSDRFFAERPEGSVSTLKIQRTQQEDSAVYLCASSWDRGKGYGYTFGSGTRLTVV.

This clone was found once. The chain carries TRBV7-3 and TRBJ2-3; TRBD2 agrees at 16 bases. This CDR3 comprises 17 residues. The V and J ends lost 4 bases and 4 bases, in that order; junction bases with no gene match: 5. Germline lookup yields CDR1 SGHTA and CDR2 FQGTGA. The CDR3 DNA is TGTGCCAGCAGCTCGGGACTAGCGGGGGGGCCGCCAGATACGCAGTATTTT. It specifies CASSSGLAGGPPDTQYF.

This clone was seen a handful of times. CDR3 bases: TGTGCCAGCAGTGGGAAGGGGGCGGCCAAAAACATTCAGTACTTC. Its translation: CASSGKGAAKNIQYF. The V call is TRBV2, the J call TRBJ2-4; 7 positions match TRBD1. The CDR3 extends over 15 amino acids. Per the germline V gene, CDR1 is SNHLY and CDR2 is FYNNEI. V was clipped by 4 bases and J by 1 base; unmatched bases: 4.

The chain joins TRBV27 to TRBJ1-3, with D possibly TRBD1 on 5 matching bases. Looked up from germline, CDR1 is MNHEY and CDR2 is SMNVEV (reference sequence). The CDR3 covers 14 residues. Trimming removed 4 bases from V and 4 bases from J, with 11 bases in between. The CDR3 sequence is CASSSRTPGNTIYF. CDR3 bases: TGTGCCAGCAGTTCTCGGACACCCGGAAACACCATATATTTT.

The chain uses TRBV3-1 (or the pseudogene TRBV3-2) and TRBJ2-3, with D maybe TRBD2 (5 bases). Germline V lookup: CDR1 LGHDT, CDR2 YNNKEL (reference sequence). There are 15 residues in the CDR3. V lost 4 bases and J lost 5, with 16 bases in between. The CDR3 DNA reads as TGTGCCAGCAGCCGGATCCCGGGAACTCAAGATACGCAGTATTTT. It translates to CASSRIPGTQDTQYF.

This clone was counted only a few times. The CDR3 loop reads CASSTGTAMYNEQFF. The CDR3 DNA sequence: TGTGCCAGCAGCACCGGGACAGCCATGTACAATGAGCAGTTCTTC. The rearrangement uses TRBV7-9 and TRBJ2-1; 7 bases fit TRBD1. This CDR3 is 15 amino acids long. Germline V CDR1 and CDR2: SEHNR, FQNEAQ (reference sequence). V was clipped by 5 bases and J by 4 bases; unmatched bases: 8.

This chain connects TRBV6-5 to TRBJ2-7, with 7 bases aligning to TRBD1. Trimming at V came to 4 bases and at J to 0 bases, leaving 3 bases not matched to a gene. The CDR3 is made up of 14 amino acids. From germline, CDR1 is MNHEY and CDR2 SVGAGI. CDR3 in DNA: TGTGCCAGCAGTTTGACAGGGACCTCCTACGAGCAGTACTTC. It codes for CASSLTGTSYEQYF.